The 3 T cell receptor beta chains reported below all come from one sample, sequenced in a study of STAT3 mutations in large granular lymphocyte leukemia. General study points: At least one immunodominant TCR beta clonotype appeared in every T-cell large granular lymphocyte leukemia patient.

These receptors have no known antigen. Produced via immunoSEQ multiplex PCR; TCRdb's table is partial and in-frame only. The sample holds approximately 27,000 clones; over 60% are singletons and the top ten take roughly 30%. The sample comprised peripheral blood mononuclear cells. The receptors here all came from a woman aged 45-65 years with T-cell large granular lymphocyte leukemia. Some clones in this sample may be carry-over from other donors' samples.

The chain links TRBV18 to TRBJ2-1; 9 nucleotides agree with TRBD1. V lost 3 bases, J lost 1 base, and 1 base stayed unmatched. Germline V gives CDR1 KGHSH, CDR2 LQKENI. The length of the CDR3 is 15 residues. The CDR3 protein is CASSPDRGSYNEQFF. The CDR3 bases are TGTGCCAGCTCACCGGACAGGGGTTCCTACAATGAGCAGTTCTTC.

The CDR3 nucleotides are TGTGCCAGCAGCCCCCTCGGGGGACAGCCCCAGCATTTT. Amino acids: CASSPLGGQPQHF. This chain uses TRBV5-8 with TRBJ1-5; TRBD1 might be the D (5 bases). The CDR3 has 13 amino acids. V gave up 4 bases and J gave up 7 bases, with 12 bases separating them. Germline V CDR1 and CDR2: SGHTS, YDEGEE.

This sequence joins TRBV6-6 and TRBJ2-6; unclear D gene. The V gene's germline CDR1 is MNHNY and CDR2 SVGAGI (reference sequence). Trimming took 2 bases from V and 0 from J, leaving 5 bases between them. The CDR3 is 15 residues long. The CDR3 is CASSYRDSGANVLTF. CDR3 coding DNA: TGTGCCAGCAGTTACAGGGACTCTGGGGCCAACGTCCTGACTTTC.